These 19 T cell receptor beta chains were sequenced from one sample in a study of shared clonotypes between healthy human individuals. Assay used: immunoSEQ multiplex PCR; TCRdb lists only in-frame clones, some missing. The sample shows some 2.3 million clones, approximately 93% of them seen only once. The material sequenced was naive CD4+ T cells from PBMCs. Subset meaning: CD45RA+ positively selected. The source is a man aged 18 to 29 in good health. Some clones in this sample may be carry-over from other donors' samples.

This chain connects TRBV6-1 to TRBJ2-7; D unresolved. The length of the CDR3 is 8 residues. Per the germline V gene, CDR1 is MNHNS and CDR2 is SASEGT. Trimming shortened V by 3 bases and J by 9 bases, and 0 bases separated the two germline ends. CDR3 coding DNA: TGTGCCAGCAGTGAGCAGTACTTC. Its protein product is CASSEQYF.

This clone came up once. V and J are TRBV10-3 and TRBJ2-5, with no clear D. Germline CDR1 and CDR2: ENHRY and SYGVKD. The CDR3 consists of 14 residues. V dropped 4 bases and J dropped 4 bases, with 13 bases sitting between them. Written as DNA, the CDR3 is TGTGCCATCAGTGGGCGGCAAACTGCAGAGACCCAGTACTTC. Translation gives CAISGRQTAETQYF.

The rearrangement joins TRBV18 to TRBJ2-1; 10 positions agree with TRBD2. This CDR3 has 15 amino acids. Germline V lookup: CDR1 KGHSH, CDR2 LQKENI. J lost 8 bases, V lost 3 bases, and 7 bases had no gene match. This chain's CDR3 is CASSPPSGRRDEQFF. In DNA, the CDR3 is TGTGCCAGCTCACCTCCTAGCGGGAGAAGGGATGAGCAGTTCTTC.

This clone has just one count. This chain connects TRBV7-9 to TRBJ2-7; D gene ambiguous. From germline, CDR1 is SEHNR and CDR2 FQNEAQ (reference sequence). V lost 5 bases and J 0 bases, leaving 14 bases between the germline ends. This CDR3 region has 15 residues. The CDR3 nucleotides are TGTGCCAGCAGCCTAGACATGTTGAGCTCCTACGAGCAGTACTTC. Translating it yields CASSLDMLSSYEQYF.

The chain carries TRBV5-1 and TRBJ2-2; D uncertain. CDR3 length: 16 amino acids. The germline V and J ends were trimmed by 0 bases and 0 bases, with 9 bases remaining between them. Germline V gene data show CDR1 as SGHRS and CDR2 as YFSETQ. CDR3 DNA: TGCGCCAGCAGCTTGGTGGTCCCCTCGAACACCGGGGAGCTGTTTTTT. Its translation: CASSLVVPSNTGELFF.

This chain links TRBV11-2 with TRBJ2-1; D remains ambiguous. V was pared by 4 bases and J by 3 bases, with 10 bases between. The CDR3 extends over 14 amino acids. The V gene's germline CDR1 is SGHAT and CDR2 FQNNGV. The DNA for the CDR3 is TGTGCCAGCAGCTCGAATACCGGCTACAATGAGCAGTTCTTC. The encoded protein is CASSSNTGYNEQFF.

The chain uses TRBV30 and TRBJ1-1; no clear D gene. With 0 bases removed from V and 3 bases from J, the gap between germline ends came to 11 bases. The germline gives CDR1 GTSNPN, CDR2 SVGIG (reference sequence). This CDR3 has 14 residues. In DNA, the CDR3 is TGTGCCTGGAGTGTTTCTGGCGGGGACACTGAAGCTTTCTTT. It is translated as CAWSVSGGDTEAFF.

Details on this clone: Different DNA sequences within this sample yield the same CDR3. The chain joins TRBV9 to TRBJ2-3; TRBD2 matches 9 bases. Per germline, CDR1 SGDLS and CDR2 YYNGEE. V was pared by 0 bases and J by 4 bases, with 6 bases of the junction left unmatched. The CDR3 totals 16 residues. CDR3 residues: CASSVGAGGPPDTQYF. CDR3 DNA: TGTGCCAGCAGCGTAGGGGCGGGAGGGCCCCCAGATACGCAGTATTTT.

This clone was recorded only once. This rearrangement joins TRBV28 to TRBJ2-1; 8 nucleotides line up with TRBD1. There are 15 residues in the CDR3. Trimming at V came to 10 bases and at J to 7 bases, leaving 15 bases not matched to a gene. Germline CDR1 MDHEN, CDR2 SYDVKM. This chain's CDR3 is CATLVPTGEVNEQFF. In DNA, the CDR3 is TGTGCCACTCTGGTTCCGACAGGGGAGGTAAATGAGCAGTTCTTC.

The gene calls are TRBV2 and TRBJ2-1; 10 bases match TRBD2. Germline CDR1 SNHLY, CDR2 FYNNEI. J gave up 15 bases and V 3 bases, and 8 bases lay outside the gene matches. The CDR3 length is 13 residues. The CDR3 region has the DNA TGTGCCAGCAGTGACGTCCTAGCGGGGGTCCTGTTCTTC. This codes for CASSDVLAGVLFF. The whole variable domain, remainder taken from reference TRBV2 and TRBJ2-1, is EPEVTQTPSHQVTQMGQEVILRCVPISNHLYFYWYRQILGQKVEFLVSFYNNEISEKSEIFDDQFSVERPDGSNFTLKIRSTKLEDSAMYFCASSDVLAGVLFFGPGTRLTVL.

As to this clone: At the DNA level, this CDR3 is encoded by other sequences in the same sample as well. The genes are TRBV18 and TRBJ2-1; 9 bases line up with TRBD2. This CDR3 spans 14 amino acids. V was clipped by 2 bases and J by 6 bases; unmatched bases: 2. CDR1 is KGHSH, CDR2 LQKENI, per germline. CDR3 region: CASSPGLAPNEQFF. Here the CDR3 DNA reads TGTGCCAGCTCACCAGGACTAGCGCCCAATGAGCAGTTCTTC.

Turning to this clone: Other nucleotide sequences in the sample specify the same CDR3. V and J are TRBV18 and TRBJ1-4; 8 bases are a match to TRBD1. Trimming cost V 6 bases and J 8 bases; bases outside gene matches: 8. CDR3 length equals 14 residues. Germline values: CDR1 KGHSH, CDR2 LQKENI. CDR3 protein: CASSPGTGPEKLFF. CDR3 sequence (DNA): TGTGCCAGCTCTCCCGGGACAGGTCCGGAAAAACTGTTTTTT.

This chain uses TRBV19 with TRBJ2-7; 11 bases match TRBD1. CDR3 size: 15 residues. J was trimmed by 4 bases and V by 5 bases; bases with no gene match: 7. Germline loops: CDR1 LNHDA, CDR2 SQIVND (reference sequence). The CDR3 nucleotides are TGTGCCAGTAGTCTTCGGACAGGGGGCTTTTACGAGCAGTACTTC. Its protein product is CASSLRTGGFYEQYF.

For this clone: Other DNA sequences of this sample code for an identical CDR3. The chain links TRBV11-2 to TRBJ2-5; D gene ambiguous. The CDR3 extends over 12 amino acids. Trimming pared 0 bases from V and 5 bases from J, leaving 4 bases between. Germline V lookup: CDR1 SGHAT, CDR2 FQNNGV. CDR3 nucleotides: TGTGCCAGCAGCTTAGATCGCGAGACCCAGTACTTC. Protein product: CASSLDRETQYF.

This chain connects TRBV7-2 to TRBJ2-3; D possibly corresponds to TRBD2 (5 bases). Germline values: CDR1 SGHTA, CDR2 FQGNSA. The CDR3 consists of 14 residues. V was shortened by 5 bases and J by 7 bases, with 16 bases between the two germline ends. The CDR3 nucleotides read TGTGCCAGCAGCCTCGCTAGCTCGGAAAATACGCAGTATTTT. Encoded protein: CASSLASSENTQYF.

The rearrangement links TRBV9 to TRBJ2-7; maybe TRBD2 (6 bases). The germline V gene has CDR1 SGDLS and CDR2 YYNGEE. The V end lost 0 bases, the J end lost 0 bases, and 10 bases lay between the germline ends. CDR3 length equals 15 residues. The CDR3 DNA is TGTGCCAGCAGCGTAGATTGGCGGGGCTCCTACGAGCAGTACTTC. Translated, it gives CASSVDWRGSYEQYF.

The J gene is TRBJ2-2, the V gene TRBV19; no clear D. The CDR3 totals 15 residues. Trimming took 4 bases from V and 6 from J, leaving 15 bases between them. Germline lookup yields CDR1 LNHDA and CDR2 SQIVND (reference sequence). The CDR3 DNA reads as TGTGCCAGTAGTAGTTCACTTTCCCGGGCCGGGGAGCTGTTTTTT. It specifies CASSSSLSRAGELFF.

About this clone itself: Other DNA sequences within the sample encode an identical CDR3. The CDR3 loop is CASSLVGGTNYGYTF. CDR3 DNA: TGCGCCAGCAGCTTGGTAGGGGGGACAAACTATGGCTACACCTTC. The chain links TRBV5-1 to TRBJ1-2; D is perhaps TRBD1 (6 bases). Germline V gene lookup returns CDR1 SGHRS and CDR2 YFSETQ. Between the trimmed V and J ends, which lost 0 bases and 2 bases, there was a span of 11 bases. This CDR3 spans 15 amino acids.

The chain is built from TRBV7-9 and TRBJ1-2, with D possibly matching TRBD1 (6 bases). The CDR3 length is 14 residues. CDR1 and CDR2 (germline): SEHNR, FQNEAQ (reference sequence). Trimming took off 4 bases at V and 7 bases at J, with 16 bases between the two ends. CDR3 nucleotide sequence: TGTGCCAGCAGCTCGGAGGTCGGGGGCGGTGGCTACACCTTC. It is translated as CASSSEVGGGGYTF.